This T cell receptor (beta chain) was sequenced in a study of PD-1 blockade in mismatch repair-deficient tumors. The CDR3 sequence is 15 residues long. A few counts support this clone. Assay used: immunoSEQ multiplex PCR; TCRdb lists only in-frame clones, some missing. The sample includes tens of thousands of clones, approximately 82% of them seen just once. The sequenced sample was peripheral blood, obtained 2 weeks after starting pembrolizumab. This TCR was sampled from an adult with mismatch repair-deficient cancer. The chain joins TRBV7-5 to TRBJ2-1; TRBD2 reflects the table's D call only, with no check against the DNA. TRBV7-5 is a documented pseudogene. The CDR3 is CARSLASSGRFEQFF. CDR3 nucleotides: TGTGCCAGAAGCTTAGCTTCTAGCGGGAGGTTTGAGCAGTTCTTC.